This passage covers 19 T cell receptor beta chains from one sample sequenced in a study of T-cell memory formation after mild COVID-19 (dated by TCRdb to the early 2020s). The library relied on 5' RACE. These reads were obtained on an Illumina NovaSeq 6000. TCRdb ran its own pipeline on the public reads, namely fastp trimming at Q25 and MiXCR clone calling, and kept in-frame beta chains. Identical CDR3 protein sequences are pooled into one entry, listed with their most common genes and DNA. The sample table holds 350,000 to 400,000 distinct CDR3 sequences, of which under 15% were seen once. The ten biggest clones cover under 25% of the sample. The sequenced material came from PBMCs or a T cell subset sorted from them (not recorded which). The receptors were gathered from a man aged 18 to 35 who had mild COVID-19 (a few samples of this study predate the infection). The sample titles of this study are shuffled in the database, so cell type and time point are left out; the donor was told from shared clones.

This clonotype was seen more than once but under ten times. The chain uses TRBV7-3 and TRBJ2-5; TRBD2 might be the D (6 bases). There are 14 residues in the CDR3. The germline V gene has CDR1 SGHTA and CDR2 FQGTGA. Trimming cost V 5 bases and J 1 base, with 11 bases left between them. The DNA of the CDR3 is TGTGCCAGCAGCCGTGGAGGGCTCCAAGAGACCCAGTACTTC. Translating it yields CASSRGGLQETQYF.

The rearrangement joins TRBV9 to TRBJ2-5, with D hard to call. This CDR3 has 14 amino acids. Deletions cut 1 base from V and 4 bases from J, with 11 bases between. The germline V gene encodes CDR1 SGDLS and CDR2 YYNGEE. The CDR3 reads CASSVRFAPETQYF. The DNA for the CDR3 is TGTGCCAGCAGCGTACGGTTCGCCCCAGAGACCCAGTACTTC.

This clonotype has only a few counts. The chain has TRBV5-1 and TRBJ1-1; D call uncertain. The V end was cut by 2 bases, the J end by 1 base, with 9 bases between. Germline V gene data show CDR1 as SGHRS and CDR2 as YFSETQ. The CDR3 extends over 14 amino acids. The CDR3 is CASSFTATNTEAFF. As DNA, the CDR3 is TGCGCCAGCAGCTTTACAGCCACGAACACTGAAGCTTTCTTT. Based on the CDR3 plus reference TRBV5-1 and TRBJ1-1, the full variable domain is KAGVTQTPRYLIKTRGQQVTLSCSPISGHRSVSWYQQTPGQGLQFLFEYFSETQRNKGNFPGRFSGRQFSNSRSEMNVSTLELGDSALYLCASSFTATNTEAFFGQGTRLTVV.

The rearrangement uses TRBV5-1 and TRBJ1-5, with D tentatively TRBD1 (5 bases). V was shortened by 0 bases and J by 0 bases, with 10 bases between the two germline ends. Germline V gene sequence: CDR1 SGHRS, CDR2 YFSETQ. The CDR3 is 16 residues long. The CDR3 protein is CASSLVGGDSNQPQHF. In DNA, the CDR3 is TGCGCCAGCAGCTTGGTGGGAGGGGATAGCAATCAGCCCCAGCATTTT.

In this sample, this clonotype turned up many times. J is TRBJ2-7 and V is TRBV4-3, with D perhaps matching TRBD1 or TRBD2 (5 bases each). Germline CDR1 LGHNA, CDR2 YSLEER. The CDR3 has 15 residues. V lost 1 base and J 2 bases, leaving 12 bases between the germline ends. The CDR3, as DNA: TGCGCCAGCAGCCAAGGGTTAAGGGGACCCTACGAGCAGTACGTC. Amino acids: CASSQGLRGPYEQYV.

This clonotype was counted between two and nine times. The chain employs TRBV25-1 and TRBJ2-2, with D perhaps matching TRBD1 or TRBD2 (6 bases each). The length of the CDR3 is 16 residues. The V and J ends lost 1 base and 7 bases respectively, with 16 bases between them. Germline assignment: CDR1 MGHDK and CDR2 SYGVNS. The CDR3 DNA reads TGTGCCAGCAGTGAATTATCGGGGGCGCGAGTCGGGGAGCTGTTTTTT. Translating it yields CASSELSGARVGELFF.

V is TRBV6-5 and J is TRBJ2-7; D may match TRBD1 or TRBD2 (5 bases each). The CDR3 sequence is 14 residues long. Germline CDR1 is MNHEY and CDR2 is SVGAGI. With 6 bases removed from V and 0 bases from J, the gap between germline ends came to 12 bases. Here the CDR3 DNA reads TGTGCCAGCAGGTCGGGACCGCGCTCCTACGAGCAGTACTTC. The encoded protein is CASRSGPRSYEQYF.

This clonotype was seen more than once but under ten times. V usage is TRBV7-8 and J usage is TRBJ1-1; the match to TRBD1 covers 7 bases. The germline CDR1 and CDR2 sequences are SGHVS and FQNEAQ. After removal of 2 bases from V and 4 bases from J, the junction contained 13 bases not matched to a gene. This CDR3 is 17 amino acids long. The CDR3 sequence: CASSLITGQVGGTEAFF. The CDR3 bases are TGTGCCAGCAGCTTAATTACCGGACAGGTTGGCGGCACTGAAGCTTTCTTT.

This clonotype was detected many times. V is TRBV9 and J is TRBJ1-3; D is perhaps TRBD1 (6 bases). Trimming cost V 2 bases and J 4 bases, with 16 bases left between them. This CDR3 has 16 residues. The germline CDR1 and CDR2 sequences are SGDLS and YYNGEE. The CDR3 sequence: CASSVGGQRSGNTIYF. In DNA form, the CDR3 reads TGTGCCAGCAGCGTCGGGGGACAACGTTCAGGAAACACCATATATTTT.

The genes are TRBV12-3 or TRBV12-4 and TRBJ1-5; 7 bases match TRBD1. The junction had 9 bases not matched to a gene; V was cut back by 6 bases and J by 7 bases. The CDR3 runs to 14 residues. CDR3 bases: TGTGCCAGCAGGCCGCAGGGGGGCGGGCAGCCCCAGCATTTT. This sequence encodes CASRPQGGGQPQHF.

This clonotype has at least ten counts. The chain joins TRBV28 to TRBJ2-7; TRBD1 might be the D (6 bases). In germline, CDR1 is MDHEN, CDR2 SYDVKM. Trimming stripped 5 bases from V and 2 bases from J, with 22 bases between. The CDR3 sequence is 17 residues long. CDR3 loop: CASSHALGADIAYEQYV. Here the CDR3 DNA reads TGTGCCAGCAGTCACGCTTTGGGGGCGGACATCGCCTACGAGCAGTACGTC.

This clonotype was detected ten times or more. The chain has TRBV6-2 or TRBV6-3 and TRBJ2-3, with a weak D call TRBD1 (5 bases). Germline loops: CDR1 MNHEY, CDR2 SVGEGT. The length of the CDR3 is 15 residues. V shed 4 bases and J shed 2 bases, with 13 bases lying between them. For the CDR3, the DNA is TGTGCCAGCAGTTTGAGCCGGACATACACAGATACGCAGTATTTT. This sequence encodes CASSLSRTYTDTQYF.

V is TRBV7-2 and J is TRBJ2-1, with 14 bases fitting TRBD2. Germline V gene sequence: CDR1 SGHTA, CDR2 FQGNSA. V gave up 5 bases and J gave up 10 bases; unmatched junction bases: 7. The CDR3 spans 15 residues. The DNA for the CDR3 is TGTGCCAGCAGCCCGGGACTAGCGGGGGCCCTAGAGCAGTTCTTC. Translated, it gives CASSPGLAGALEQFF.

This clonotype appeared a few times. The CDR3: CASSSNHEGTGYGYTF. The CDR3 DNA sequence: TGCGCCAGCAGCTCCAACCATGAGGGAACGGGGTATGGCTACACCTTC. The chain uses TRBV5-1 and TRBJ1-2; no clear D gene. The germline CDR1 and CDR2 sequences are SGHRS and YFSETQ. V was pared by 3 bases and J by 5 bases, with 20 bases between. The CDR3 runs to 16 residues.

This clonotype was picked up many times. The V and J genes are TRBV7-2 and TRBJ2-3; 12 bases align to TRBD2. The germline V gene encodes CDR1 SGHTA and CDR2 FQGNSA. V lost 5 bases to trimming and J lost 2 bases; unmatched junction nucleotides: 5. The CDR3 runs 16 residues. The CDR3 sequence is CASSKGTSGFTDTQYF. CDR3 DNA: TGTGCCAGCAGCAAAGGGACTAGCGGGTTCACAGATACGCAGTATTTT.

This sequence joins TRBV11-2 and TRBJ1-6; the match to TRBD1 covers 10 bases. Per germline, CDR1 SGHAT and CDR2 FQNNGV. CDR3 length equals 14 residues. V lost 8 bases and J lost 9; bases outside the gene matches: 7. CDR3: CASGTGVLGSPLHF. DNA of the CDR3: TGTGCCAGCGGGACAGGGGTATTGGGTTCACCCCTCCACTTT.

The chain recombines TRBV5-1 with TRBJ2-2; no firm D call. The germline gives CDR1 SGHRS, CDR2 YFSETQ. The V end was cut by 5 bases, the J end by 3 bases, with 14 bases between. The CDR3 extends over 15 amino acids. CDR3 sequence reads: CASSRNSGDTGELFF. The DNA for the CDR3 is TGCGCCAGCAGTCGTAACTCGGGTGACACCGGGGAGCTGTTTTTT.

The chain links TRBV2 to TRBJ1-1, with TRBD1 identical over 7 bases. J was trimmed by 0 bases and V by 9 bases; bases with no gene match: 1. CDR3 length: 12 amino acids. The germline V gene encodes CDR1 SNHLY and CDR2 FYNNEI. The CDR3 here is CARGQLNTEAFF. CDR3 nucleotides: TGTGCCAGGGGACAGCTGAACACTGAAGCTTTCTTT.

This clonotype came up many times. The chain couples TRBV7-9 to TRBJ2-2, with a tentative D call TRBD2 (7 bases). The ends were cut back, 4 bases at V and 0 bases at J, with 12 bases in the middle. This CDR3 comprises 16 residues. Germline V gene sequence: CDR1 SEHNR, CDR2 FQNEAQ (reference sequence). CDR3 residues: CASSSRGLPNTGELFF. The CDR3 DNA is TGTGCCAGCAGCTCGCGGGGGCTCCCGAACACCGGGGAGCTGTTTTTT.